This entry lists 30 T cell receptor beta chains sequenced from one sample in a study of control samples from healthy donors and cancer patients (TCRdb year 2020). The library was obtained by the immunoSEQ multiplex PCR assay. TCRdb carries this immuneACCESS record with in-frame sequences only. Its versions omit some clonotypes, under half of them owing to an unresolved V gene in the studies checked, with the rest unexplained. The sample records about 84,000 clones, about 79% of which are singletons. Together, the top ten hold under 14% of the sample. Sequencing input: PBMCs. Receptors originate from a man aged 55 to 70 with head and neck cancer.

The chain couples TRBV19 to TRBJ2-1; TRBD2 aligns across 9 bases. Germline V gene sequence: CDR1 LNHDA, CDR2 SQIVND (reference sequence). The CDR3 has 15 amino acids. V shed 6 bases, J shed 3 bases, and the junction held 6 bases outside the gene matches. This CDR3 is CASSLSGSDYNEQFF. CDR3 bases: TGTGCCAGTAGCCTTAGCGGGAGTGACTACAATGAGCAGTTCTTC.

V and J are TRBV19 and TRBJ2-1, with 10 bases that match TRBD2. Looked up from germline, CDR1 is LNHDA and CDR2 is SQIVND (reference sequence). The CDR3 contains 15 residues. With V trimmed by 5 bases and J by 4 bases, 5 bases remained unmatched. CDR3 nucleotide sequence: TGTGCCAGTAGTTTAGCGGGGGGTACTTACAATGAGCAGTTCTTC. Amino acids: CASSLAGGTYNEQFF.

This sequence joins TRBV28 and TRBJ1-2, with D perhaps matching TRBD1 (5 bases). V was pared by 5 bases and J by 8 bases, with 15 bases between. The CDR3 is made up of 13 amino acids. The germline V gene encodes CDR1 MDHEN and CDR2 SYDVKM. This CDR3 is CASSPGGNRGYTF. The DNA for the CDR3 is TGTGCCAGCAGTCCCGGGGGGAACCGCGGCTACACCTTC.

With regard to this clone: The junction differs from germline at one of its ends, possibly a read error. V gene TRBV7-7 combines with J gene TRBJ2-6, with 7 bases matching TRBD2. The length of the CDR3 is 16 residues. The germline V gene has CDR1 SSHAT and CDR2 FNYEAQ (reference sequence). CDR3 DNA: TGTGCTAGCAGCCAGCCGGGGGGCTCTGGGGCCAACGTCCTGACTTTC. It specifies CASSQPGGSGANVLTF.

This chain links TRBV27 with TRBJ2-7, with a possible D match to TRBD1 (6 bases). The germline gives CDR1 MNHEY, CDR2 SMNVEV (reference sequence). The CDR3 consists of 13 residues. The ends were cut back, 5 bases at V and 3 bases at J, with 11 bases in the middle. The CDR3 DNA reads as TGTGCCAGCAGTACCAACAGGGACTACGAGCAGTACTTC. Its protein is CASSTNRDYEQYF.

The rearrangement links TRBV27 to TRBJ2-1, with D unclear. CDR3 size: 11 residues. V lost 6 bases to trimming and J lost 10 bases, with 10 bases between them. Germline V lookup: CDR1 MNHEY, CDR2 SMNVEV (reference sequence). DNA for the CDR3: TGTGCCAGCAGATCAAGTGGGGAGCAGTTCTTC. Protein: CASRSSGEQFF.

In its sample, this clone was seen a few times. The rearrangement joins TRBV5-1 to TRBJ2-1; 11 bases match TRBD2. From germline, CDR1 is SGHRS and CDR2 YFSETQ. V gave up 2 bases and J gave up 5 bases; unmatched junction bases: 6. The CDR3 has 16 residues. The CDR3 is CASSLPLAGVNNEQFF. The CDR3 nucleotides read TGCGCCAGCAGCTTACCACTAGCGGGAGTTAACAATGAGCAGTTCTTC.

CDR3 DNA: TGTGCCTGGAGTTCCCTAGCGGGAGGGCCCGGGGAGCTGTTTTTT. Translation gives CAWSSLAGGPGELFF. The rearrangement uses TRBV30 and TRBJ2-2; 12 bases map to TRBD2. Germline trimming cut 2 bases from V and 6 bases from J; bases unmatched to any gene: 4. The length of the CDR3 is 15 residues. Germline CDR1 GTSNPN, CDR2 SVGIG (reference sequence).

The chain joins TRBV3-1 (or the pseudogene TRBV3-2) to TRBJ1-2; D is possibly TRBD1 (5 bases). V was shortened by 0 bases and J by 8 bases, with 13 bases between the two germline ends. The length of the CDR3 is 14 residues. Germline V CDR1 and CDR2: LGHDT, YNNKEL (reference sequence). CDR3 DNA: TGTGCCAGCAGCCAAGATAACGGGAAGGGGGGCTACACCTTC. The encoded protein is CASSQDNGKGGYTF.

The rearrangement uses TRBV20-1 and TRBJ1-2; 7 positions agree with TRBD1. The CDR3 is 11 amino acids. V shed 6 bases, J shed 4 bases, and the junction held 2 bases outside the gene matches. Germline values: CDR1 DFQATT, CDR2 SNEGSKA (reference sequence). The CDR3 sequence: CSAHRGYGYTF. In nucleotides, the CDR3 is TGCAGTGCCCACAGGGGCTATGGCTACACCTTC.

This clone was counted a few times. This chain connects TRBV5-1 to TRBJ2-2; TRBD1 might be the D (6 bases). The CDR3 covers 15 residues. Trimming pared 5 bases from V and 2 bases from J, leaving 13 bases between. CDR1 and CDR2 (germline): SGHRS, YFSETQ. The CDR3 DNA follows: TGCGCCAGCAGTAACCCAGGGGTTAACACCGGGGAGCTGTTTTTT. Translating it yields CASSNPGVNTGELFF.

In this sample, this clone turned up once. The rearrangement uses TRBV27 and TRBJ2-1; TRBD2 agrees at 9 bases. V was pared by 8 bases and J by 4 bases, with 15 bases of the junction left unmatched. The CDR3 runs 17 residues. CDR1 is MNHEY and CDR2 is SMNVEV in the germline V gene (reference sequence). The CDR3 protein is CASQPSAGGPGYNEQFF. The CDR3 DNA reads TGTGCCAGCCAACCCTCCGCGGGAGGGCCGGGGTACAATGAGCAGTTCTTC.

The genes are TRBV28 and TRBJ2-7; 8 bases align to TRBD2. V was pared by 3 bases and J by 4 bases, with 5 bases of the junction left unmatched. Germline CDR1 MDHEN, CDR2 SYDVKM. The CDR3 totals 14 residues. The CDR3 sequence is CASSFPGGRYEQYF. Here the CDR3 DNA reads TGTGCCAGCAGTTTCCCCGGCGGGAGGTACGAGCAGTACTTC.

The V call is TRBV7-6, the J call TRBJ2-2, with D maybe TRBD1 (6 bases). The CDR3 contains 16 residues. Germline CDR1 and CDR2: SGHVS and FNYEAQ. The V end was cut by 6 bases, the J end by 4 bases, with 18 bases between. The DNA of the CDR3 is TGTGCCAGCAGACGGGGACAAGGGAGCTCCACCGGGGAGCTGTTTTTT. Protein: CASRRGQGSSTGELFF.

V and J are TRBV11-2 and TRBJ1-2; a weak D match, TRBD1 (6 bases). The CDR3 extends over 12 amino acids. From germline, CDR1 is SGHAT and CDR2 FQNNGV. V shed 5 bases and J shed 14 bases, with 18 bases lying between them. CDR3 protein: CASSPGGRVRTF. The DNA of the CDR3 is TGTGCCAGCAGCCCCGGGGGCAGGGTCCGGACCTTC.

This chain links TRBV13 with TRBJ1-4; 8 nucleotides line up with TRBD1. The V segment lost 5 bases and the J segment 7 bases; nucleotides outside the gene matches: 9. The length of the CDR3 is 15 residues. CDR1 PRHDT and CDR2 FYEKMQ come from the germline V gene (reference sequence). CDR3 sequence reads: CASSPRDRMIEKLFF. The CDR3 nucleotides are TGTGCCAGCAGCCCCCGGGACAGGATGATTGAAAAACTGTTTTTT.

This clone showed up just once. This sequence joins TRBV24-1 and TRBJ2-1; no clear D gene. This CDR3 region has 16 residues. Germline CDR1 KGHDR, CDR2 SFDVKD. V was shortened by 3 bases and J by 3 bases, with 14 bases between the two germline ends. The CDR3 DNA sequence: TGTGCCACCAGTGATAACGCCCCGGCCGGCTACAATGAGCAGTTCTTC. Residues: CATSDNAPAGYNEQFF.

The rearrangement uses TRBV18 and TRBJ1-4; D not resolved. This CDR3 has 16 amino acids. Germline V gene data show CDR1 as KGHSH and CDR2 as LQKENI. V dropped 2 bases and J dropped 0 bases, with 10 bases sitting between them. The CDR3 region is CASSPSQWPTNEKLFF. The CDR3 DNA reads TGTGCCAGCTCACCATCCCAATGGCCAACTAATGAAAAACTGTTTTTT.

This clone turned up a few times. The chain is built from TRBV5-1 and TRBJ1-2; D remains unclear. This CDR3 comprises 13 residues. The germline CDR1 and CDR2 sequences are SGHRS and YFSETQ. Trimming cost V 0 bases and J 8 bases, with 11 bases left between them. This CDR3 reads CASSLGAGRGYTF. Here the CDR3 DNA reads TGCGCCAGCAGCTTGGGAGCCGGTAGGGGCTACACCTTC.

As for this clone: Other DNA sequences from this sample encode an identical CDR3 as well. The chain employs TRBV18 and TRBJ1-4, with D perhaps TRBD1 (5 bases). The CDR3 loop spans 13 amino acids. CDR1 KGHSH and CDR2 LQKENI come from the germline V gene. V lost 6 bases and J 5 bases, leaving 10 bases between the germline ends. CDR3 bases: TGTGCCAGCTCCCGGGGGGAGAATGAAAAACTGTTTTTT. This encodes CASSRGENEKLFF.

The sample holds a few counts of this clone. V usage is TRBV28 and J usage is TRBJ1-4; 12 nucleotides align to TRBD1. From germline, CDR1 is MDHEN and CDR2 SYDVKM. V lost 5 bases and J lost 7; bases outside the gene matches: 5. This CDR3 comprises 15 residues. DNA of the CDR3: TGTGCCAGCAGTCTGGGACAGGGGGCGAGTGAAAAACTGTTTTTT. Its translation is CASSLGQGASEKLFF.

This clone was detected only once. The chain couples TRBV5-1 to TRBJ1-2, with D tentatively TRBD1 (6 bases). The germline gives CDR1 SGHRS, CDR2 YFSETQ. CDR3 length: 14 residues. Trimming left V 3 bases short and J 4 bases short, with 13 bases between. The CDR3 sequence is CASSWDGGPYGYTF. CDR3 nucleotides: TGCGCCAGCAGCTGGGACGGGGGGCCCTATGGCTACACCTTC.

V gene TRBV30 combines with J gene TRBJ2-3; 9 positions agree with TRBD2. The germline CDR1 and CDR2 sequences are GTSNPN and SVGIG (reference sequence). The trim removed 8 bases at V and 2 bases at J, leaving 8 bases unmatched. The CDR3 is 14 residues long. The DNA for the CDR3 is TGTGCCCTAGGGCTAGCGGGGCACACAGATACGCAGTATTTT. It specifies CALGLAGHTDTQYF.

This clone was detected only once. The chain is built from TRBV7-9 and TRBJ2-2; D ambiguous. Trimming cost V 0 bases and J 6 bases, with 5 bases left between them. The CDR3 covers 13 residues. Per germline, CDR1 SEHNR and CDR2 FQNEAQ (reference sequence). This chain's CDR3 is CASSLAAAGELFF. CDR3 nucleotide sequence: TGTGCCAGCAGCTTAGCAGCAGCCGGGGAGCTGTTTTTT.

J is TRBJ2-3 and V is TRBV18; D tentatively reads TRBD1 or TRBD2 (5 bases each). The CDR3 has 13 amino acids. Deletions cut 8 bases from V and 6 bases from J, with 15 bases between. Germline V gene data show CDR1 as KGHSH and CDR2 as LQKENI. The CDR3, as DNA: TGTGCCAGCACCCCCGGGACCCTGGATACGCAGTATTTT. This codes for CASTPGTLDTQYF.

The J gene is TRBJ2-5, the V gene TRBV27; 10 bases match TRBD2. Germline V gene lookup returns CDR1 MNHEY and CDR2 SMNVEV (reference sequence). The CDR3 loop spans 15 amino acids. V lost 6 bases and J lost 1; bases outside the gene matches: 5. The CDR3 DNA sequence: TGTGCCAGCAGAGGACTAGCGGCCTCCCAAGAGACCCAGTACTTC. Protein sequence: CASRGLAASQETQYF.

The V and J genes are TRBV19 and TRBJ1-6; TRBD1 agrees at 7 bases. Germline trimming cut 4 bases from V and 6 bases from J; bases unmatched to any gene: 3. Germline-derived CDR1 and CDR2 are LNHDA and SQIVND (reference sequence). This CDR3 has 14 amino acids. CDR3 bases: TGTGCCAGTAGTAAGGACAGGATTAATTCACCCCTCCACTTT. Protein sequence: CASSKDRINSPLHF. Based on the CDR3 plus reference TRBV19 and TRBJ1-6, the full variable domain is DGGITQSPKYLFRKEGQNVTLSCEQNLNHDAMYWYRQDPGQGLRLIYYSQIVNDFQKGDIAEGYSVSREKKESFPLTVTSAQKNPTAFYLCASSKDRINSPLHFGNGTRLTVT.

This chain links TRBV11-2 with TRBJ2-1, with TRBD2 matching over 7 bases. The CDR3 is 15 amino acids. V was clipped by 3 bases and J by 1 base; unmatched bases: 3. Germline V gene data show CDR1 as SGHAT and CDR2 as FQNNGV. Written as DNA, the CDR3 is TGTGCCAGCAGCTTCCCGGGAGGATCCTACAATGAGCAGTTCTTC. This sequence encodes CASSFPGGSYNEQFF.

The J gene is TRBJ2-5, the V gene TRBV6-6; 7 bases line up with TRBD1. V lost 6 bases, J lost 2 bases, and 3 bases stayed unmatched. The V gene's germline CDR1 is MNHNY and CDR2 SVGAGI (reference sequence). The length of the CDR3 is 13 residues. The CDR3 nucleotides are TGTGCCAGCAGATTGGGACAGCAAGAGACCCAGTACTTC. Residues: CASRLGQQETQYF.

The chain links TRBV29-1 to TRBJ2-7; tentative D call: TRBD1 (6 bases). Germline V gene lookup returns CDR1 SQVTM and CDR2 ANQGSEA. V lost 4 bases and J lost 4, with 17 bases in between. The CDR3 length is 14 residues. Written as DNA, the CDR3 is TGCAGCGTTGTCCCCAGGGGAAGCCGTTACGAGCAGTACTTC. This gives the protein CSVVPRGSRYEQYF.